This TCR beta chain was documented in a study of shared clonotypes between healthy human individuals. Deletions cut 7 bases from V and 4 bases from J, with 14 bases between. Germline V gives CDR1 SGHDN, CDR2 FVKESK. The CDR3 is made up of 15 amino acids. Regarding the study as a whole: Generation of non-shared clonotypes was less probable than generation of clonotypes shared by all four donors. Researchers found naive subsets generally carried larger estimated richness than memory subsets.

The data were produced by immunoSEQ multiplex PCR, yet TCRdb's version contains in-frame clones alone and is incomplete. The sample shows 2 million to 2.5 million clones, approximately 96% of them seen only once. Note on this clone: Its antigen remains unidentified.

The chain links TRBV14 to TRBJ2-6; D unresolved. The TCR originated in a man in his late teens or twenties in good health. Material: naive CD4+ T cells sorted from blood. The subset here: CD45RA+ positively selected. CDR3 sequence reads: CASTRNLGGANVLTF. The CDR3 DNA is TGTGCCAGCACCAGGAATCTCGGGGGGGCCAACGTCCTGACTTTC. Together with reference TRBV14 and TRBJ2-6, the CDR3 gives the full variable domain: EAGVTQFPSHSVIEKGQTVTLRCDPISGHDNLYWYRRVMGKEIKFLLHFVKESKQDESGMPNNRFLAERTGGTYSTLKVQPAELEDSGVYFCASTRNLGGANVLTFGAGSRLTVL.